This is a list of T cell receptor beta chains from one sample in a study of CD4 T cells in relation to SARS-CoV-2 and coronaviruses. Repertoires were generated with immunoSEQ multiplex PCR, while TCRdb's copy carries only in-frame clones and drops some. Altogether some 25,000 clones are present, more than 60% being singletons, with the ten largest covering roughly 18%. Their antigens are not known. The sample consisted of CD4+ T cells from PBMCs, cultured in vitro. These receptor sequences come from a human donor in good health. The CDR3 runs from the conserved cysteine through the conserved F or W. Fields, in order: clone size, V gene, J gene, D gene, CDR3 DNA, CDR3 protein. D genes are given only for firm matches. Size is stated for part of the rows, as once, few or many counts, or as a class when the clone is expanded.

abundance: .
v_gene: TRBV19
j_gene: TRBJ2-7
d_gene: .
CDR3nt: TGTGCCAGTAGCCTCGACGGAAAATACGAGCAGTACTTC
CDR3aa: CASSLDGKYEQYF

abundance: .
v_gene: TRBV5-4
j_gene: TRBJ1-2
d_gene: .
CDR3nt: TGTGCCAGCAGCTTGGCGTCGGACTATGGCTACACCTTC
CDR3aa: CASSLASDYGYTF

abundance: .
v_gene: TRBV7-2
j_gene: TRBJ1-2
d_gene: TRBD1
CDR3nt: TGTGCCAGCAGACCAATGGACAGGGGTTACTATGGCTACACCTTC
CDR3aa: CASRPMDRGYYGYTF

abundance: once
v_gene: TRBV2
j_gene: TRBJ2-7
d_gene: .
CDR3nt: TGTGCCAGCAGTTCGGCCGGCCTCGAGCAGTACTTC
CDR3aa: CASSSAGLEQYF

abundance: .
v_gene: TRBV7-2
j_gene: TRBJ2-1
d_gene: .
CDR3nt: TGTGCCAGCAGCTTAGTCCGCGGCTCCTACAATGAGCAGTTCTTC
CDR3aa: CASSLVRGSYNEQFF

abundance: .
v_gene: TRBV19
j_gene: TRBJ1-2
d_gene: TRBD1
CDR3nt: TGTGCCAGTACCGCGGGACAGGAATTCTATGGCTACACCTTC
CDR3aa: CASTAGQEFYGYTF

abundance: .
v_gene: TRBV12-5
j_gene: TRBJ2-2
d_gene: .
CDR3nt: TGTGCTAGTGGTTTGGTAGCCAGGGCAGACGGGGAGCTGTTTTTT
CDR3aa: CASGLVARADGELFF

abundance: .
v_gene: TRBV19
j_gene: TRBJ1-3
d_gene: TRBD1
CDR3nt: TGTGCCAGCAAACAGGGGGCAACTGGAAACACCATATATTTT
CDR3aa: CASKQGATGNTIYF

abundance: once
v_gene: TRBV10-3
j_gene: TRBJ1-2
d_gene: TRBD1
CDR3nt: TGTGCCATCAGATCGACAGGGGTAAACTATGGCTACACCTTC
CDR3aa: CAIRSTGVNYGYTF

abundance: few
v_gene: TRBV3-1/TRBV3-2
j_gene: TRBJ1-6
d_gene: TRBD1
CDR3nt: TGTGCCAGCAGGTCGGACAGGAGGCAGAATTCACCCCTCCACTTT
CDR3aa: CASRSDRRQNSPLHF

abundance: .
v_gene: TRBV3-1/TRBV3-2
j_gene: TRBJ2-5
d_gene: .
CDR3nt: TGTGCCAGCAGCCAAGTGAATCGATTCGAGACCCAGTACTTC
CDR3aa: CASSQVNRFETQYF

abundance: .
v_gene: TRBV6-2/TRBV6-3
j_gene: TRBJ1-2
d_gene: TRBD1
CDR3nt: TGTGCCAGCAGCGGACAGGGGGCTAACTATGGCTACACCTTC
CDR3aa: CASSGQGANYGYTF

abundance: .
v_gene: TRBV18
j_gene: TRBJ2-3
d_gene: .
CDR3nt: TGTGCCAGCTCACCTCGAGTACTAGAAATATCAGATACGCAGTATTTT
CDR3aa: CASSPRVLEISDTQYF

abundance: once
v_gene: TRBV3-1/TRBV3-2
j_gene: TRBJ2-2
d_gene: .
CDR3nt: TGTGCCAGCAGCCTCCCCCAGGGTACGAACACCGGGGAGCTGTTTTTT
CDR3aa: CASSLPQGTNTGELFF

abundance: .
v_gene: TRBV2
j_gene: TRBJ1-5
d_gene: .
CDR3nt: TGTGCCAGCAGTGGGACGGGGGAGTTTGAGCATTTT
CDR3aa: CASSGTGEFEHF

abundance: .
v_gene: TRBV19
j_gene: TRBJ2-2
d_gene: .
CDR3nt: TGTGCCAGTAGCCCGGACAGAGCGAACACCGGGGAGCTGTTTTTT
CDR3aa: CASSPDRANTGELFF